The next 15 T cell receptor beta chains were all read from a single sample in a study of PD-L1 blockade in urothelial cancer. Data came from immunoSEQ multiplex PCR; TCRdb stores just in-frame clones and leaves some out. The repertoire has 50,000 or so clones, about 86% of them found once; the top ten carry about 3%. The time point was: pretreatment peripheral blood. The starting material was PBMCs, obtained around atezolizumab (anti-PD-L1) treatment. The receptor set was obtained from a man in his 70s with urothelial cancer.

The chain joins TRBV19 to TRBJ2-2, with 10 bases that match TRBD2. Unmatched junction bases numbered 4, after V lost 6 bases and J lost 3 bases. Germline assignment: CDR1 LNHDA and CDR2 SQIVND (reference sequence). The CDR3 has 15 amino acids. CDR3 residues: CASRRAGGYTGELFF. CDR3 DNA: TGTGCCAGTAGGAGAGCGGGAGGGTACACCGGGGAGCTGTTTTTT.

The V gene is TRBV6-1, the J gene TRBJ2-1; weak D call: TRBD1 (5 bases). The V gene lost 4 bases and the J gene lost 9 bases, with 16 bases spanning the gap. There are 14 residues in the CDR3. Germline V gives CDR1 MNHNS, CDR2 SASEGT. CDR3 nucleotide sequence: TGTGCCAGCAGTGTAGGGTCAGGGTTAGGTGAGCAGTTCTTC. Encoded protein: CASSVGSGLGEQFF.

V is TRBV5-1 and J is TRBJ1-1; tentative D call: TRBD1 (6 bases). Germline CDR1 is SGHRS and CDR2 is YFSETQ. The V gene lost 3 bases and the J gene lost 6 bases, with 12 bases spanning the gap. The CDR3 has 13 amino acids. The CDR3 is CASSSDRVAEAFF. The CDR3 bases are TGCGCCAGCAGCTCGGACAGAGTCGCTGAAGCTTTCTTT.

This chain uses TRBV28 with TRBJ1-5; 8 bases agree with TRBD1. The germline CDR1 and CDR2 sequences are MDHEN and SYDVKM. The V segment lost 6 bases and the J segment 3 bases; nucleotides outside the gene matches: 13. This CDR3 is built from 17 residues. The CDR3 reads CASSPLRQGSFNQPQHF. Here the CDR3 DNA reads TGTGCCAGCAGCCCTCTTCGACAGGGGAGCTTCAATCAGCCCCAGCATTTT.

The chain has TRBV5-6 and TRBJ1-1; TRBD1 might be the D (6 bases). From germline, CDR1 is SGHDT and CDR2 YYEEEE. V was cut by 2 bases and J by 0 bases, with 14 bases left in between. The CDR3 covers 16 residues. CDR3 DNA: TGTGCCAGCAGCTTCGGGGGGCTGGGGGTGAACACTGAAGCTTTCTTT. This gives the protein CASSFGGLGVNTEAFF.

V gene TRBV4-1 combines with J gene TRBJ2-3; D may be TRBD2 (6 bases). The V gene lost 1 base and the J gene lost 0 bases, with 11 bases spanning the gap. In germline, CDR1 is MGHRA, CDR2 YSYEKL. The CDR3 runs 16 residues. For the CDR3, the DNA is TGCGCCAGCAGCCAAGTCGGGAGTCTGAGCACAGATACGCAGTATTTT. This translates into CASSQVGSLSTDTQYF.

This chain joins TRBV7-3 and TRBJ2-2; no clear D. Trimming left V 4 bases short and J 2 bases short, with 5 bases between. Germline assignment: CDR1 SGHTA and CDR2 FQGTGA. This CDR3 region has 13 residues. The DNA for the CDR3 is TGTGCCAGCAGCTCCCTTAACACCGGGGAGCTGTTTTTT. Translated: CASSSLNTGELFF. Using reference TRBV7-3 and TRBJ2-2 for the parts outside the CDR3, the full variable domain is GAGVSQTPSNKVTEKGKYVELRCDPISGHTALYWYRQSLGQGPEFLIYFQGTGAADDSGLPNDRFFAVRPEGSVSTLKIQRTERGDSAVYLCASSSLNTGELFFGEGSRLTVL.

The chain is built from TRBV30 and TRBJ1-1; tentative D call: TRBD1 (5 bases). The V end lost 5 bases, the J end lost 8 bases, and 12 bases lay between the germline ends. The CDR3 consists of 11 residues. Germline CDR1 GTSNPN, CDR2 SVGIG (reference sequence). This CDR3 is CAWGGEGEAFF. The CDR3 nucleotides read TGTGCCTGGGGGGGGGAGGGAGAAGCTTTCTTT.

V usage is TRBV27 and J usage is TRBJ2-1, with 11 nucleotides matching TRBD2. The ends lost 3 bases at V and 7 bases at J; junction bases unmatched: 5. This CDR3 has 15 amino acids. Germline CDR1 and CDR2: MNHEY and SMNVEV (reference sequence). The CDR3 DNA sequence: TGTGCCAGCAGTTTCATATTAGCGGGAGGGAATGAGCAGTTCTTC. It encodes CASSFILAGGNEQFF.

DNA of the CDR3: TGTGCCAGCAGCACGAACAGGGTAGCGGGCGAACAGCCCCAGCATTTT. It yields the protein CASSTNRVAGEQPQHF. The chain has TRBV5-8 and TRBJ1-5; D is possibly TRBD1 (6 bases). Germline V lookup: CDR1 SGHTS, CDR2 YDEGEE. The CDR3 has 16 residues. V was shortened by 4 bases and J by 7 bases, with 21 bases between the two germline ends.

CDR3 DNA: TGTGCCAGTATCGGGGAATTCACAGATACGCAGTATTTT. Translation gives CASIGEFTDTQYF. The rearrangement links TRBV19 to TRBJ2-3, with D possibly matching TRBD2 (5 bases). CDR3 length equals 13 residues. The germline V gene encodes CDR1 LNHDA and CDR2 SQIVND (reference sequence). V lost 7 bases, J lost 2 bases, and 10 bases lay in between.

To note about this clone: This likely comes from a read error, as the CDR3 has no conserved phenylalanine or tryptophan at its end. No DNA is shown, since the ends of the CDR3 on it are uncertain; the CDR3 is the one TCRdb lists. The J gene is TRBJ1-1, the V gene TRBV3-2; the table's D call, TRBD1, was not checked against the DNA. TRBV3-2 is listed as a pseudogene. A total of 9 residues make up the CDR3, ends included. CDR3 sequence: CASSHTPYR.

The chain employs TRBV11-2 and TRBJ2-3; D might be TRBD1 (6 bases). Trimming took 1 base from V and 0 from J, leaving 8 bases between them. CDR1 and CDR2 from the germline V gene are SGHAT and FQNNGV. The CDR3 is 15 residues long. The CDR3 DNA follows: TGTGCCAGCAGCTTAGGGCAGGGGAGCACAGATACGCAGTATTTT. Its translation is CASSLGQGSTDTQYF.

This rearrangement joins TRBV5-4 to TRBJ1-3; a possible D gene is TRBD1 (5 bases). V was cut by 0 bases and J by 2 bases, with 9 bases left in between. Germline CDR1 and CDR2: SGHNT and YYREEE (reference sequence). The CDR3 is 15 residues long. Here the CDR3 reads CASSLVGGTGNTIYF. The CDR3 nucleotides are TGTGCCAGCAGCTTGGTCGGGGGTACTGGAAACACCATATATTTT.

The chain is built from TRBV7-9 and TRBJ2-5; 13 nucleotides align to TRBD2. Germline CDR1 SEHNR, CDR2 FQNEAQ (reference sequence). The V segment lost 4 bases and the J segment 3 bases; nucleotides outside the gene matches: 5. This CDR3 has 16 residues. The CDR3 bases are TGTGCCAGCAGCTCCCTAGGACTAGCGGGGGAAGAGACCCAGTACTTC. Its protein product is CASSSLGLAGEETQYF.